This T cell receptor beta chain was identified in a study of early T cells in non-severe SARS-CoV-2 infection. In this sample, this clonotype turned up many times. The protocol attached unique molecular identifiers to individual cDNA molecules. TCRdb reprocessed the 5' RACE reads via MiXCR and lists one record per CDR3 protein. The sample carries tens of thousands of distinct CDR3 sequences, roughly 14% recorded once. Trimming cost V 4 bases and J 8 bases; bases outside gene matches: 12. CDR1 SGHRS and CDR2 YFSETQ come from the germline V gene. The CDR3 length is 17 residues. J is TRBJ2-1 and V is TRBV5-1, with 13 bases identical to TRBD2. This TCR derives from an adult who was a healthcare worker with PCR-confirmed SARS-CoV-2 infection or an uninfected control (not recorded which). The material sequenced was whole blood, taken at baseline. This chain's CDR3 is CASSVLGGLAGQDEQFF. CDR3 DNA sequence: TGCGCCAGCAGCGTCCTGGGGGGACTAGCGGGACAGGATGAGCAGTTCTTC.